This T cell receptor beta chain was recovered during a study of T-cell memory formation after mild COVID-19. The study, taken as a whole, reports: Nothing confirmed that second-wave clones peaking on day 37 were specific for SARS-CoV-2.

Per the germline V gene, CDR1 is SEHNR and CDR2 is FQNEAQ (reference sequence). V was cut by 5 bases and J by 1 base, with 8 bases left in between. This CDR3 has 13 amino acids. TCRdb reanalysed the 5' RACE reads using MiXCR and keeps one entry per CDR3 protein. The sample contains 90,000 to 120,000 distinct CDR3 sequences, roughly 11% of which appear only once. This clonotype was observed a few times. The target antigen is unknown. This sequence was found in a man younger than 30 who had mild COVID-19 (a few samples of this study predate the infection). Cell type and time point are not known. The gene calls are TRBV7-9 and TRBJ2-5; D remains unclear. The material sequenced was PBMCs or a T cell subset sorted from them (not recorded which). Written as DNA, the CDR3 is TGTGCCAGCAGCGAACAACTCCAAGAGACCCAGTACTTC. It is translated as CASSEQLQETQYF.